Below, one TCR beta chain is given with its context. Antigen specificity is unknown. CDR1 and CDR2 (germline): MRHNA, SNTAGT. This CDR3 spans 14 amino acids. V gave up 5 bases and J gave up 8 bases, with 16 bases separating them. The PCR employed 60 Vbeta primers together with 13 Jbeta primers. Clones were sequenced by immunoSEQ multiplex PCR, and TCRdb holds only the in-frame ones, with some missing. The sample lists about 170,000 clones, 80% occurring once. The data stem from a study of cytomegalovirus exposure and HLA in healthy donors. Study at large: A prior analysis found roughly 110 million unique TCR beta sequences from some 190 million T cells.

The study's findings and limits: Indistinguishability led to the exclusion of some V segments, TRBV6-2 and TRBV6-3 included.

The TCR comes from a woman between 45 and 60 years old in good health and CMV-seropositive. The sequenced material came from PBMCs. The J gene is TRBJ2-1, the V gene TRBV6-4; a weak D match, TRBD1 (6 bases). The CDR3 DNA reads TGTGCCAGCAGTCAGGGGCCCACCGGGTATGAGCAGTTCTTC. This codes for CASSQGPTGYEQFF.